Each of the 21 T cell receptor beta chains below was sequenced from the same sample in a study of T cell changes during pregnancy in multiple sclerosis. TCRdb's copy holds only in-frame clones and misses some; the assay was immunoSEQ multiplex PCR. The table includes approximately 90,000 clones, 90% to 95% detected once. Sequenced here: peripheral blood, sampled in the third trimester of pregnancy. These receptors originate from a female donor with multiple sclerosis, enrolled in a pregnancy study.

V is TRBV5-8 and J is TRBJ2-7; a weak D match, TRBD2 (5 bases). The germline V and J ends were trimmed by 4 bases and 3 bases, with 14 bases remaining between them. Per germline, CDR1 SGHTS and CDR2 YDEGEE. This CDR3 region has 14 residues. CDR3 region: CASSVGPGNYEQYF. CDR3 in DNA: TGTGCCAGCAGCGTCGGACCGGGAAACTACGAGCAGTACTTC.

This clone was observed a single time. This rearrangement joins TRBV2 to TRBJ2-3; possible D gene TRBD2, 6 bases. The CDR3 totals 13 residues. Deletions cut 8 bases from V and 0 bases from J, with 9 bases between. Germline CDR1 reads SNHLY; CDR2 reads FYNNEI. The CDR3 sequence: CASDGTSTDTQYF. CDR3 nucleotides: TGTGCCAGCGACGGGACTAGCACAGATACGCAGTATTTT.

The V gene is TRBV28, the J gene TRBJ2-1; weak D call: TRBD1 (5 bases). CDR1 and CDR2 from the germline V gene are MDHEN and SYDVKM. The CDR3 consists of 11 residues. V lost 10 bases, J lost 4 bases, and 8 bases lay in between. The CDR3 spells CATQGYNEQFF. CDR3 coding DNA: TGTGCCACCCAGGGTTACAATGAGCAGTTCTTC.

This clone was seen a single time. The chain couples TRBV5-1 to TRBJ2-3, with 8 bases matching TRBD2. Losses at the gene ends were 3 bases for V and 4 bases for J; bases not matched to a gene: 16. CDR1 and CDR2 from the germline V gene are SGHRS and YFSETQ. The CDR3 consists of 18 residues. This CDR3 is CASSYPSLTSDRPDTQYF. Here the CDR3 DNA reads TGCGCCAGCAGCTACCCGAGTTTGACTAGCGATCGGCCAGATACGCAGTATTTT.

This chain links TRBV28 with TRBJ1-2; a possible D gene is TRBD1 (5 bases). V shed 2 bases and J shed 8 bases, with 12 bases lying between them. This CDR3 contains 13 residues. Germline V gives CDR1 MDHEN, CDR2 SYDVKM. CDR3: CASSLDSGEGYTF. CDR3 bases: TGTGCCAGCAGTTTAGACTCGGGGGAGGGCTACACCTTC.

The chain recombines TRBV7-3 with TRBJ2-5, with 13 bases aligning to TRBD2. V shed 5 bases, J shed 5 bases, and the junction held 8 bases outside the gene matches. Germline V CDR1 and CDR2: SGHTA, FQGTGA. The CDR3 is 16 residues long. CDR3: CASSPGLAGVGETQYF. Here the CDR3 DNA reads TGTGCCAGCAGCCCTGGACTAGCGGGAGTTGGGGAGACCCAGTACTTC.

The chain uses TRBV18 and TRBJ2-2, with D possibly being TRBD2 (6 bases). This CDR3 region has 16 residues. CDR1 and CDR2 from the germline V gene are KGHSH and LQKENI. Trimming pared 7 bases from V and 0 bases from J, leaving 15 bases between. The CDR3: CASLTLATSNTGELFF. The CDR3 DNA reads as TGTGCCAGCTTGACTCTAGCGACCTCGAACACCGGGGAGCTGTTTTTT.

This clone was seen just once. J is TRBJ2-7 and V is TRBV7-9; D remains ambiguous. Trimming left V 6 bases short and J 1 base short, with 10 bases between. CDR1 is SEHNR, CDR2 FQNEAQ, per germline (reference sequence). This CDR3 is 13 amino acids long. The CDR3 nucleotides read TGTGCCAGCAGTTCCCCATTGTCCTACGAGCAGTACTTC. This gives the protein CASSSPLSYEQYF.

V is TRBV5-4 and J is TRBJ2-1, with TRBD1 matching 8 bases. V dropped 4 bases and J dropped 5; count of bases not matched to a gene: 11. This CDR3 comprises 16 residues. Germline CDR1 SGHNT, CDR2 YYREEE (reference sequence). As DNA, the CDR3 is TGTGCCAGCAGCAATCCAGGCAGGACAGGGAACAATGAGCAGTTCTTC. It yields the protein CASSNPGRTGNNEQFF.

This chain links TRBV4-1 with TRBJ2-1; tentatively, D is TRBD1 (6 bases). The CDR3 loop spans 16 amino acids. V was pared by 3 bases and J by 0 bases, with 12 bases between. The germline CDR1 and CDR2 sequences are MGHRA and YSYEKL. This CDR3 is CASSQIGDNSYNEQFF. In nucleotides, the CDR3 is TGCGCCAGCAGCCAGATTGGGGACAACTCCTACAATGAGCAGTTCTTC.

DNA of the CDR3: TGTGCTAGTGGTTTGGTACGACAGGGGTTTAATCAGCCCCAGCATTTT. Encoded protein: CASGLVRQGFNQPQHF. The rearrangement joins TRBV12-5 to TRBJ1-5; 8 bases line up with TRBD1. The germline CDR1 and CDR2 sequences are LGHNT and FRNRAP. The CDR3 covers 16 residues. The ends lost 0 bases at V and 4 bases at J; junction bases unmatched: 5.

V and J are TRBV7-9 and TRBJ2-7; the match to TRBD2 covers 13 bases. Germline values: CDR1 SEHNR, CDR2 FQNEAQ (reference sequence). With 5 bases clipped from V and 3 bases from J, the junction kept 4 bases outside the gene matches. The CDR3 has 15 amino acids. CDR3 DNA: TGTGCCAGCAGCCGGACTAGCGGGGGCAGCTACGAGCAGTACTTC. It translates to CASSRTSGGSYEQYF. The whole variable domain, remainder taken from reference TRBV7-9 and TRBJ2-7, is DTGVSQNPRHKITKRGQNVTFRCDPISEHNRLYWYRQTLGQGPEFLTYFQNEAQLEKSRLLSDRFSAERPKGSFSTLEIQRTEQGDSAMYLCASSRTSGGSYEQYFGPGTRLTVT.

This clone occurred once. The chain combines TRBV27 with TRBJ2-1; D may be TRBD1 (6 bases). Per the germline V gene, CDR1 is MNHEY and CDR2 is SMNVEV (reference sequence). This CDR3 is 15 amino acids long. Trimming stripped 2 bases from V and 6 bases from J, with 14 bases between. The CDR3, as DNA: TGTGCCAGCAGTTTAGATCCTGGGGGCGCCAATGAGCAGTTCTTC. This sequence encodes CASSLDPGGANEQFF.

The V call is TRBV27, the J call TRBJ1-5, with a possible D match to TRBD1 (5 bases). The CDR3 runs to 15 residues. V dropped 0 bases and J dropped 7 bases, with 13 bases sitting between them. Germline lookup yields CDR1 MNHEY and CDR2 SMNVEV (reference sequence). CDR3: CASSLSIGGGQPQHF. The CDR3, as DNA: TGTGCCAGCAGTTTATCGATCGGGGGTGGACAGCCCCAGCATTTT.

The chain couples TRBV30 to TRBJ2-7; 12 bases map to TRBD1. The CDR3 is 14 amino acids. V lost 4 bases and J lost 2; bases outside the gene matches: 3. Per the germline V gene, CDR1 is GTSNPN and CDR2 is SVGIG (reference sequence). DNA of the CDR3: TGTGCCTGGAAGGGACAGGGGGCTGCCTACGAGCAGTACTTC. Translated, it gives CAWKGQGAAYEQYF.

The J gene is TRBJ2-7, the V gene TRBV15; TRBD1 might be the D (5 bases). Between the trimmed V and J ends, which lost 1 base and 5 bases, there was a span of 15 bases. CDR1 is LNHNV, CDR2 YYDKDF, per germline (reference sequence). The CDR3 totals 15 residues. Here the CDR3 reads CATSRGPWGINEQYF. In DNA form, the CDR3 reads TGTGCCACCAGCAGAGGCCCTTGGGGCATCAACGAGCAGTACTTC.

A single count supports this clone. This chain links TRBV7-3 with TRBJ2-5; TRBD2 is a possible D gene (5 bases). The CDR3 loop spans 17 amino acids. The germline V and J ends were trimmed by 4 bases and 4 bases, with 22 bases remaining between them. The germline gives CDR1 SGHTA, CDR2 FQGTGA. The CDR3 sequence is CASSSPTRPDWGETQYF. For the CDR3, the DNA is TGTGCCAGCAGCTCTCCGACCCGCCCGGACTGGGGAGAGACCCAGTACTTC.

This chain connects TRBV9 to TRBJ2-7; the match to TRBD2 covers 12 bases. The CDR3 runs 15 residues. V was pared by 5 bases and J by 1 base, with 4 bases of the junction left unmatched. Germline V gene lookup returns CDR1 SGDLS and CDR2 YYNGEE. The CDR3 bases are TGTGCCAGCAGTGAGACTAGCGGGAGTTCCTACGAGCAGTACTTC. Protein product: CASSETSGSSYEQYF.

This CDR3 is CASSPYNSITEAFF. The CDR3 region has the DNA TGTGCCAGCAGCCCTTACAACAGTATCACTGAAGCTTTCTTT. V and J are TRBV7-9 and TRBJ1-1; D unclear. Trimming took off 5 bases at V and 4 bases at J, with 14 bases between the two ends. Germline V gene sequence: CDR1 SEHNR, CDR2 FQNEAQ (reference sequence). The CDR3 runs to 14 residues.

The V call is TRBV27, the J call TRBJ2-1; TRBD2 is a possible D gene (7 bases). Germline V lookup: CDR1 MNHEY, CDR2 SMNVEV (reference sequence). Trimming left V 2 bases short and J 6 bases short, with 14 bases between. This CDR3 is 15 amino acids long. In DNA form, the CDR3 reads TGTGCCAGCAGTTTAATGGGGGGGCAGGGCAATGAGCAGTTCTTC. Protein product: CASSLMGGQGNEQFF.

This sequence joins TRBV6-1 and TRBJ1-1, with TRBD1 matching over 7 bases. The CDR3 consists of 14 residues. Per germline, CDR1 MNHNS and CDR2 SASEGT. Trimming cost V 8 bases and J 5 bases; bases outside gene matches: 11. CDR3 sequence: CASLDRAQRTEAFF. The CDR3 region has the DNA TGTGCCAGCCTTGACAGGGCGCAGCGGACTGAAGCTTTCTTT.